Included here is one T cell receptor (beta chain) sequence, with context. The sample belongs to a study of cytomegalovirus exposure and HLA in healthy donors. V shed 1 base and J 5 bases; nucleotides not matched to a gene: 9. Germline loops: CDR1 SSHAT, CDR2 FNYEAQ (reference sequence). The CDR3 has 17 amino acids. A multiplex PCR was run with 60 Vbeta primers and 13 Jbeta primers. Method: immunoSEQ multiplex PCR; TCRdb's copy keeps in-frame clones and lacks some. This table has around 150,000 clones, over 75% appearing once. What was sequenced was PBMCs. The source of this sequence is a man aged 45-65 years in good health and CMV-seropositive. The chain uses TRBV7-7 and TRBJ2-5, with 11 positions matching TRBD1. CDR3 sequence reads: CASSLVPTGTGGETQYF. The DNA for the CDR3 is TGTGCCAGCAGCTTAGTCCCTACCGGGACAGGGGGGGAGACCCAGTACTTC.